This T cell receptor beta chain came from a study of OX40 agonist ivuxolimab in advanced cancers. Sequenced by immunoSEQ multiplex PCR; TCRdb stores in-frame clones only, minus some. The sample gives roughly 62,000 clones, about 82% of which show up once; under 3% is in the top ten. Looked up from germline, CDR1 is LGHNA and CDR2 is YNFKEQ. The CDR3 is 17 amino acids. V lost 0 bases to trimming and J lost 0 bases; unmatched junction nucleotides: 5. Here the sequenced sample was CD4+ or CD8+ T cells sorted from blood, taken in a trial of the OX40 agonist ivuxolimab. The chain joins TRBV4-2 to TRBJ2-3; TRBD2 matches at 8 bases. The receptor comes from an adult with an advanced solid tumor such as melanoma, head and neck, liver or kidney cancer. The CDR3 DNA reads TGTGCCAGCAGCCAAGATCATGGCGGGGGGAGCACAGATACGCAGTATTTT. Residues: CASSQDHGGGSTDTQYF.